This TCR beta chain came from a study of graft-versus-host responses after intestinal transplantation. Trimming took 0 bases from V and 3 from J, leaving 2 bases between them. The CDR3 totals 12 residues. Per germline, CDR1 SGDLS and CDR2 YYNGEE. Measured with immunoSEQ multiplex PCR; TCRdb has only the in-frame clones, and not every one. The profile covers some 64,000 clones, with 90% to 95% appearing a single time and around 1.7% taken by the ten largest. As concerns this clone: Antigen specificity is unknown.

The specimen was unstimulated CD8+ T cells sorted from spleen or lymph node cells, collected before transplant. The TCR sequence derives from a human donor who was the organ donor for an intestinal transplant. The chain uses TRBV9 and TRBJ2-3; the D is unclear. The CDR3 loop is CASSVATDTQYF. The CDR3 coding sequence is TGTGCCAGCAGCGTAGCTACAGATACGCAGTATTTT. Supplemented by reference TRBV9 and TRBJ2-3, the full variable domain reads DSGVTQTPKHLITATGQRVTLRCSPRSGDLSVYWYQQSLDQGLQFLIQYYNGEERAKGNILERFSAQQFPDLHSELNLSSLELGDSALYFCASSVATDTQYFGPGTRLTVL.